This entry is about one T cell receptor beta chain. The target antigen is unknown. This CDR3 has 15 amino acids. V lost 3 bases to trimming and J lost 4 bases, with 14 bases between them. Looked up from germline, CDR1 is KGHDR and CDR2 is SFDVKD. The sample belongs to a study of T cells in Graves' hyperthyroidism and ophthalmopathy. Study outcomes and limitations: The model foresaw ophthalmopathy a median 6.5 months prior to onset.

There were TCR beta CDR3 regions amplified from RNA transcripts. Primed by the HTBI set, a first-round RT-PCR was run on the TCR CDR3. A single record per CDR3 protein comes from TCRdb applying MiXCR to the multiplex PCR reads. Here the sample spans roughly 570,000 distinct CDR3 sequences, more than 45% being singletons. Reasons for excluding patients were uncontrolled infection, other autoimmune disease, pregnancy or lactation. The source is a woman younger than 30 with Graves' hyperthyroidism. This chain uses TRBV24-1 with TRBJ1-2; D perhaps matches TRBD1 (5 bases). The sample was peripheral blood or thyroid tissue (not recorded which). The CDR3 DNA reads TGTGCCACCAGTGATCTGGACGGGACCATCTATGGCTACACCTTC. Translation: CATSDLDGTIYGYTF.